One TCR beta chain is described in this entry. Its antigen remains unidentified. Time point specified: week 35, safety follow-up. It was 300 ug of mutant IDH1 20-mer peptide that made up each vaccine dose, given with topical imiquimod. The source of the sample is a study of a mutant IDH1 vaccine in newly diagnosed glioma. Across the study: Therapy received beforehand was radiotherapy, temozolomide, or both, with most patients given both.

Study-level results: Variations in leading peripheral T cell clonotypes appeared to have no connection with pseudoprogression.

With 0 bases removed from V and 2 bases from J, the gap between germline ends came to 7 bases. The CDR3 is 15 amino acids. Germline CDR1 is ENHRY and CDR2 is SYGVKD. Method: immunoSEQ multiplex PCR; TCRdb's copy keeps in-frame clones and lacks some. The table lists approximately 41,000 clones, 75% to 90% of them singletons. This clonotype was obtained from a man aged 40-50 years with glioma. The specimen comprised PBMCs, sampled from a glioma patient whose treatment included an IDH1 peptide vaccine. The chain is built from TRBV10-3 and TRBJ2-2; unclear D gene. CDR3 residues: CAISESQTNTGELFF. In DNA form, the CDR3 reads TGTGCCATCAGTGAGTCCCAGACAAACACCGGGGAGCTGTTTTTT.